One and the same sample provided the 21 T cell receptor beta chains below, sequenced in a study of CD4+ T cells in melanoma. Clones were read by immunoSEQ multiplex PCR, and TCRdb kept only the in-frame ones, dropping some. This table has roughly 20,000 clones, about four fifths appearing once. Sequencing input: cells from a culture (not recorded whether cultured in vitro). These TCRs come from a human donor with melanoma.

Concerning this clone itself: Germline and junction disagree at one end, which may indicate a read error. The J gene is TRBJ2-2, the V gene TRBV7-7, with D hard to call. CDR1 and CDR2 (germline): SSHAT, FNYEAQ (reference sequence). The CDR3 has 15 residues. DNA for the CDR3: TGTGCTAGCAGCTCTGTGGGATACGGCACCGGGGAGCTGTTTTTT. Protein product: CASSSVGYGTGELFF. Looking up the rest from reference TRBV7-7 and TRBJ2-2 gives the full variable domain: GAGVSQSPRYKVTKRGQDVTLRCDPISSHATLYWYQQALGQGPEFLTYFNYEAQPDKSGLPSDRFSAERPEGSISTLTIQRTEQRDSAMYRCASSSVGYGTGELFFGEGSRLTVL.

The rearrangement uses TRBV7-2 and TRBJ1-2; D is unclear. Trimming cost V 5 bases and J 12 bases, with 13 bases left between them. CDR3 size: 11 residues. The germline gives CDR1 SGHTA, CDR2 FQGNSA. The CDR3 sequence is CASSPTIPHTF. The CDR3 DNA reads as TGTGCCAGCAGCCCGACAATTCCCCACACCTTC.

The chain carries TRBV5-6 and TRBJ2-7; the D is unclear. V lost 0 bases and J lost 7, with 23 bases in between. Per germline, CDR1 SGHDT and CDR2 YYEEEE. The CDR3 is 17 residues long. The CDR3 nucleotides read TGTGCCAGCAGCTTGGCCGGAACGAGCTGGAGCCCGAGGGAGCAGTACTTC. Protein sequence: CASSLAGTSWSPREQYF.

This clone appeared a single time. V is TRBV5-1 and J is TRBJ2-1; D possibly corresponds to TRBD2 (6 bases). The V end lost 3 bases, the J end lost 0 bases, and 10 bases lay between the germline ends. The CDR3 runs 15 residues. Germline V gives CDR1 SGHRS, CDR2 YFSETQ. The CDR3 loop reads CASSYTGVSYNEQFF. The CDR3 DNA follows: TGCGCCAGCAGCTATACGGGAGTCTCCTACAATGAGCAGTTCTTC.

The chain uses TRBV27 and TRBJ2-3, with TRBD2 matching 7 bases. The CDR3 extends over 14 amino acids. The V gene end was trimmed by 6 bases and the J gene end by 4 bases; junction bases not matched to a gene: 7. CDR1 and CDR2 (germline): MNHEY, SMNVEV (reference sequence). The CDR3 nucleotides are TGTGCCAGCAGGCGGGGGACCCTCGCAGATACGCAGTATTTT. This translates into CASRRGTLADTQYF.

Here the CDR3 DNA reads TGCGCCAGCTTGGGACACTCGAACACTGAAGCTTTCTTT. Residues: CASLGHSNTEAFF. The chain joins TRBV10-2 to TRBJ1-1; D may be TRBD1 (6 bases). The CDR3 loop spans 13 amino acids. V gave up 8 bases and J gave up 1 base, with 11 bases separating them. Germline loops: CDR1 WSHSY, CDR2 SAAADI.

The chain links TRBV7-8 to TRBJ2-7; D is unresolved. The V gene lost 2 bases and the J gene lost 5 bases, with 13 bases spanning the gap. Looked up from germline, CDR1 is SGHVS and CDR2 is FQNEAQ. The CDR3 runs 14 residues. The CDR3 DNA is TGTGCCAGCAGCTTATATACCCGTCCCCACGAGCAGTACTTC. Residues: CASSLYTRPHEQYF. Filled out from reference TRBV7-8 and TRBJ2-7, the complete variable domain reads GAGVSQSPRYKVAKRGQDVALRCDPISGHVSLFWYQQALGQGPEFLTYFQNEAQLDKSGLPSDRFFAERPEGSVSTLKIQRTQQEDSAVYLCASSLYTRPHEQYFGPGTRLTVT.

This clone has only a few counts. The junction does not match germline at one end; this may be a read error. The chain carries TRBV7-7 and TRBJ2-1; D gene ambiguous. The V gene's germline CDR1 is SSHAT and CDR2 FNYEAQ (reference sequence). This CDR3 is built from 14 residues. The chain's CDR3 is CASSPAESYNEQFF. In nucleotides, the CDR3 is TGTGCTAGCAGCCCCGCGGAGTCATACAATGAGCAGTTCTTC.

This chain joins TRBV5-8 and TRBJ2-2; TRBD1 matches at 7 bases. CDR1 and CDR2 from the germline V gene are SGHTS and YDEGEE. The trim removed 6 bases at V and 0 bases at J, leaving 2 bases unmatched. The CDR3 sequence is 14 residues long. CDR3 bases: TGTGCCAGCACCGGGACAGCGAACACCGGGGAGCTGTTTTTT. This translates into CASTGTANTGELFF.

The chain combines TRBV4-2 with TRBJ2-7; 13 nucleotides match TRBD2. The V gene's germline CDR1 is LGHNA and CDR2 YNFKEQ. This CDR3 contains 15 residues. The junction had 4 bases not matched to a gene; V was cut back by 4 bases and J by 4 bases. CDR3 DNA sequence: TGTGCCAGCAGCCTCCGGACTAGCGGGGGTTACGAGCAGTACTTC. It specifies CASSLRTSGGYEQYF.

This clone appeared once. The V gene is TRBV6-6, the J gene TRBJ2-7; D might be TRBD1 (6 bases). Per the germline V gene, CDR1 is MNHNY and CDR2 is SVGAGI (reference sequence). CDR3 length: 15 amino acids. The V end lost 0 bases, the J end lost 4 bases, and 13 bases lay between the germline ends. Written as DNA, the CDR3 is TGTGCCAGCAGTTACTCGTCAGGGGCCGGTTACGAGCAGTACTTC. Translation: CASSYSSGAGYEQYF.

This sequence joins TRBV6-5 and TRBJ1-3; D call uncertain. The CDR3 extends over 14 amino acids. V lost 3 bases, J lost 2 bases, and 8 bases lay in between. The V gene's germline CDR1 is MNHEY and CDR2 SVGAGI. This chain's CDR3 is CASSYLGAGNTIYF. The CDR3 region has the DNA TGTGCCAGCAGTTATTTAGGAGCTGGAAACACCATATATTTT.

In its sample, this clone was seen once. The chain employs TRBV2 and TRBJ1-2, with TRBD1 as a possible D gene (5 bases). The V gene's germline CDR1 is SNHLY and CDR2 FYNNEI. The length of the CDR3 is 14 residues. Trimming pared 1 base from V and 8 bases from J, leaving 14 bases between. CDR3 protein: CASSEVWGRRGYTF. CDR3 coding DNA: TGTGCCAGCAGTGAAGTTTGGGGGAGACGAGGCTACACCTTC. Supplemented by reference TRBV2 and TRBJ1-2, the full variable domain reads EPEVTQTPSHQVTQMGQEVILRCVPISNHLYFYWYRQILGQKVEFLVSFYNNEISEKSEIFDDQFSVERPDGSNFTLKIRSTKLEDSAMYFCASSEVWGRRGYTFGSGTRLTVV.

This clone was counted once. The chain has TRBV29-1 and TRBJ1-2; D not certain. The CDR3 totals 14 residues. The ends were cut back, 7 bases at V and 1 base at J, with 16 bases in the middle. Germline values: CDR1 SQVTM, CDR2 ANQGSEA. CDR3 loop: CSAGGGYDNYGYTF. DNA of the CDR3: TGCAGCGCGGGTGGCGGCTATGATAACTATGGCTACACCTTC.

This clone has only one observation. This rearrangement joins TRBV10-2 to TRBJ1-6; D perhaps matches TRBD1 (5 bases). V gave up 6 bases and J gave up 7 bases, with 13 bases separating them. This CDR3 region has 14 residues. Germline assignment: CDR1 WSHSY and CDR2 SAAADI. The CDR3 spells CASSGTQGNSPLHF. The CDR3 DNA follows: TGCGCCAGCAGCGGGACCCAAGGCAATTCACCCCTCCACTTT.

The chain is built from TRBV10-2 and TRBJ2-4, with TRBD1 matching 8 bases. CDR3 length equals 17 residues. Germline V gene data show CDR1 as WSHSY and CDR2 as SAAADI. V dropped 1 base and J dropped 1; count of bases not matched to a gene: 6. The CDR3 region has the DNA TGCGCCAGCAGTGAGTTTGGCCAGGGGGCTGCCAAAAACATTCAGTACTTC. It specifies CASSEFGQGAAKNIQYF.

The gene calls are TRBV30 and TRBJ1-1, with D maybe TRBD1 (5 bases). The CDR3 runs 15 residues. The germline V gene encodes CDR1 GTSNPN and CDR2 SVGIG (reference sequence). V lost 0 bases to trimming and J lost 0 bases, with 11 bases between them. The CDR3 sequence: CAWSVFGGMNTEAFF. In DNA, the CDR3 is TGTGCCTGGAGTGTTTTTGGGGGGATGAACACTGAAGCTTTCTTT.

The chain couples TRBV4-1 to TRBJ2-5; D call uncertain. The germline V gene encodes CDR1 MGHRA and CDR2 YSYEKL. Trimming took off 3 bases at V and 1 base at J, with 9 bases between the two ends. This CDR3 has 14 residues. The CDR3 DNA follows: TGCGCCAGCAGCCACCTGTTTGCCCAAGAGACCCAGTACTTC. Translation: CASSHLFAQETQYF.

The chain joins TRBV7-8 to TRBJ2-5; unclear D gene. Germline V gene data show CDR1 as SGHVS and CDR2 as FQNEAQ. The CDR3 is 15 amino acids. Trimming cost V 2 bases and J 1 base, with 11 bases left between them. CDR3 in DNA: TGTGCCAGCAGCTTATTTGGTTACTCCCAAGAGACCCAGTACTTC. Translating it yields CASSLFGYSQETQYF.

The V and J genes are TRBV30 and TRBJ1-2; 11 bases line up with TRBD1. V shed 4 bases and J 8 bases; nucleotides not matched to a gene: 9. In germline, CDR1 is GTSNPN, CDR2 SVGIG (reference sequence). The CDR3 spans 14 residues. CDR3 nucleotides: TGTGCCTGGAAGCTCTCCGGGACAGGGGGGGGCTACACCTTC. Translating gives CAWKLSGTGGGYTF.

The chain joins TRBV19 to TRBJ2-7; the D gene is possibly TRBD1 (6 bases). Trimming shortened V by 5 bases and J by 5 bases, and 19 bases separated the two germline ends. Germline V gene sequence: CDR1 LNHDA, CDR2 SQIVND (reference sequence). The CDR3 has 15 residues. In DNA form, the CDR3 reads TGTGCCAGTAGTGCCCGGATTCGACACAGGGACGAGCAGTACTTC. Translating gives CASSARIRHRDEQYF.